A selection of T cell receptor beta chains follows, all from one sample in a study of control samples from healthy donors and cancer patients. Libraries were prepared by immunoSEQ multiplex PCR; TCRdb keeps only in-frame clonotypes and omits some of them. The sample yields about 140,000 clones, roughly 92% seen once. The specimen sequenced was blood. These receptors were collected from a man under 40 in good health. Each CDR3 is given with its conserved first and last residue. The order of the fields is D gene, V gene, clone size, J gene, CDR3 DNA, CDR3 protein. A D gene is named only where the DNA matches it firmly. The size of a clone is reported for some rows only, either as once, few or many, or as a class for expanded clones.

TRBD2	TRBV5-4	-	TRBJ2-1	TGTGCCAGCAGCTTATCGGGGCTAGCGGGAGTAAGGGAGCAGTTCTTC	CASSLSGLAGVREQFF
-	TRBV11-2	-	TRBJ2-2	TGTGCCAGCAGCTTAGATCTATGGCAGATTAACACCGGGGAGCTGTTTTTT	CASSLDLWQINTGELFF
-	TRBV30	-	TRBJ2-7	TGTGCCTGGAGTTCCAACTCCTACGAGCAGTACTTC	CAWSSNSYEQYF
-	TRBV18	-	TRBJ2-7	TGTGCCAGCTCACCGGGCGGACAGACCTACGAGCAGTACTTC	CASSPGGQTYEQYF
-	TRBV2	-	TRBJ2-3	TGTGCCAGCAGTTATACCATCAGCACAGATACGCAGTATTTT	CASSYTISTDTQYF
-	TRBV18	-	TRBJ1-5	TGTGCCAGCTCACCCCCCAATCAGCCCCAGCATTTT	CASSPPNQPQHF
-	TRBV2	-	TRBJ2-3	TGTGCCAGCAGTTTACGAGTGAGCACAGATACGCAGTATTTT	CASSLRVSTDTQYF
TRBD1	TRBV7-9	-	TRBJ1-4	TGTGCCAGCAGCTTAAACAGGGGGGAAAGGGAAAAGCTGTTTTTT	CASSLNRGEREKLFF
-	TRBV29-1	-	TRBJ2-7	TGCAGCGTTGCCGGGGGCAATTACGAGCAGTACTTC	CSVAGGNYEQYF
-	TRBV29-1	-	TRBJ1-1	TGCAGCGCTATGGACTGGAACACTGAAGCTTTCTTT	CSAMDWNTEAFF
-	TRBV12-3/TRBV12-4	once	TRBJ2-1	TGTGCCAGCAGTTTGCTTAGCGATGAGCAGTTCTTC	CASSLLSDEQFF
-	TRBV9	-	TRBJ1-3	TGTGCCAGCAGCGACGGAGACAACTCTGGAAACACCATATATTTT	CASSDGDNSGNTIYF
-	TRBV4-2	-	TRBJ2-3	TGTGCCAGCAGCCAAGTGGGGGGAGTAGGCACAGATACGCAGTATTTT	CASSQVGGVGTDTQYF
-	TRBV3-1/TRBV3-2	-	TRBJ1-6	TGTGCCAGCAGCCAAGGGGAAGGGTTTAATTCACCCCTCCACTTT	CASSQGEGFNSPLHF
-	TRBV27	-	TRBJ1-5	TGTGCCAGCAGCCCCGACATTAGCAATCAGCCCCAGCATTTT	CASSPDISNQPQHF
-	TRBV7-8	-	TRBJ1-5	TGTGCCAGCAGCCACATTATCCGGGGGATTAGGAGCAATCAGCCCCAGCATTTT	CASSHIIRGIRSNQPQHF
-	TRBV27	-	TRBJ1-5	TGTGCCAGCAGTTGGGGGGGGAGTCAGCCCCAGCATTTT	CASSWGGSQPQHF
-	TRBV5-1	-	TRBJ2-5	TGCGCCAGCAGCTTGGCCGACAGACTACAAGAGACCCAGTACTTC	CASSLADRLQETQYF
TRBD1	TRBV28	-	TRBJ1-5	TGTGCCAGCAGTTCCGCAGTACAGGGGATTGTTCAGCCCCAGCATTTT	CASSSAVQGIVQPQHF
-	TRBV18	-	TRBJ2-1	TGTGCCAGCCAGCTAACCCCAAACAATGAGCAGTTCTTC	CASQLTPNNEQFF
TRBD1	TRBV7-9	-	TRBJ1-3	TGTGCCAGCAGCTTAGGGACAGGGGGATCGGGCTCTGGAAACACCATATATTTT	CASSLGTGGSGSGNTIYF
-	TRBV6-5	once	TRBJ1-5	TGTGCCAGCAGTTACTCGTTAGGGTCCAATCAGCCCCAGCATTTT	CASSYSLGSNQPQHF
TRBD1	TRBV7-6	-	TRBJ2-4	TGTGCCAGCAGCCCGAGTCCGGGACAGGGGGCCAAAAACATTCAGTACTTC	CASSPSPGQGAKNIQYF
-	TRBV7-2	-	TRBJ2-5	TGTGCCAGCAGCTTACTGGGTCGGAGGGAGACCCAGTACTTC	CASSLLGRRETQYF
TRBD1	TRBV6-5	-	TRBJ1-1	TGTGCCAGCAGTCTACGACAGGGTGAAGCTTTCTTT	CASSLRQGEAFF
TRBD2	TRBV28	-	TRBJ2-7	TGTGCCAGCAGCCCTTCGGGAGGAACCCACTACGAGCAGTACTTC	CASSPSGGTHYEQYF
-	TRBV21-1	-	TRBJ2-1	TGTGCCAGCACCATACACAATGAGCAGTTCTTC	CASTIHNEQFF
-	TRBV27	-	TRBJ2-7	TGTGCCAGCAGTTTTTATCCAGACTACGAGCAGTACTTC	CASSFYPDYEQYF
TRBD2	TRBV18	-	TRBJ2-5	TGTGCCAGCTCACCAAGCAGCGGGAGGGGTGAGACCCAGTACTTC	CASSPSSGRGETQYF
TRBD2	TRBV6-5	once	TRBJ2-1	TGTGCCAGCACCTTAACCGGGACTATAAACAATGAGCAGTTCTTC	CASTLTGTINNEQFF
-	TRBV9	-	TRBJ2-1	TGTGCCAGCAAGTCCCACCCGGGGAATGAGCAGTTCTTC	CASKSHPGNEQFF
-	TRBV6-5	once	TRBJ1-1	TGTGCCAGCAGTCTTCCTATAGATAACACTGAAGCTTTCTTT	CASSLPIDNTEAFF
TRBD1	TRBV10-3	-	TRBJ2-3	TGTGCCATCAGCCCAAGGACAGGTGCCATGATAGATACGCAGTATTTT	CAISPRTGAMIDTQYF
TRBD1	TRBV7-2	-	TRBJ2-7	TGTGCCAGCAGCTTCCGAGGGACAGCCCCTAACGAGCAGTACTTC	CASSFRGTAPNEQYF
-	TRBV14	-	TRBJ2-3	TGTGCCAGCAGCCAACGAGGGAGTTACGGCACAGATACGCAGTATTTT	CASSQRGSYGTDTQYF
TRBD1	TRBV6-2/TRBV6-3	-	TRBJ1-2	TGTGCCAGCAGTTTGGGACAGACCGGCTACACCTTC	CASSLGQTGYTF
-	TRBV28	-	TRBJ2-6	TGTGCCAGCAGTTTTTCGGGGGCAGGGGCCAACGTCCTGACTTTC	CASSFSGAGANVLTF
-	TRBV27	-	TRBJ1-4	TGTGCCAGCAGTCCCCGGAGTAATGAAAAACTGTTTTTT	CASSPRSNEKLFF
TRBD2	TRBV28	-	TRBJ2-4	TGTGCCAGCAGTTTACCGGGGGAGGGGAGGGCCAAAAACATTCAGTACTTC	CASSLPGEGRAKNIQYF
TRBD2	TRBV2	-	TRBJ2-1	TGTGCCAGCAGTGAGGCGGGAGGCAGTGAGCAGTTCTTC	CASSEAGGSEQFF
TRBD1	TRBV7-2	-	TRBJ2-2	TGTGCCAGCAGCTTCGGACCCAGGGGGGGGGAGCTGTTTTTT	CASSFGPRGGELFF
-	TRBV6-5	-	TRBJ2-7	TGTGCCAGCAGTTACGCAGAAACCTACGAGCAGTACTTC	CASSYAETYEQYF
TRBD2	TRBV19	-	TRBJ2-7	TGTGCCTCAGGGACTAGCGGCTACGAGCAGTACTTC	CASGTSGYEQYF
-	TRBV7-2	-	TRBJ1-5	TGTGCCAGCAGCCAAACTTCGGCAAATCAGCCCCAGCATTTT	CASSQTSANQPQHF
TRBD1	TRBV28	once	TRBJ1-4	TGTGCCAGCAGTCCAGGGGGGCTTACTGAAAAACTGTTTTTT	CASSPGGLTEKLFF
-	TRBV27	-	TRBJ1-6	TGTGCCAGCAGTTCAGGACGGACCGGACTCTATAATTCACCCCTCCACTTT	CASSSGRTGLYNSPLHF
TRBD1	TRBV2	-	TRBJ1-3	TGTGCCAGCAGTCGGGGACAGAGCTCTGGAAACACCATATATTTT	CASSRGQSSGNTIYF
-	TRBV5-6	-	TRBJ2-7	TGTGCCAGCAGCTTGAGGCTACTCTACGAGCAGTACTTC	CASSLRLLYEQYF
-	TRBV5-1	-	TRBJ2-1	TGCGCCAGCAGCTTGGTTCCTAGCCTGAATGAGCAGTTCTTC	CASSLVPSLNEQFF
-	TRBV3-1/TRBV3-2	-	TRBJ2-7	TGTGCCAGCAGCCAGGGGTCCTACGAGCAGTACTTC	CASSQGSYEQYF